This is a list of T cell receptor beta chains from one sample in a study of naive and memory T cell subsets. One entry per CDR3 protein results from TCRdb running MiXCR on the 5' RACE reads. Of 30,000 to 40,000 distinct CDR3 sequences in the sample, approximately 15% were seen once. Receptor source: a female donor in good health. Both conserved end residues are part of each CDR3. The D gene is left open where the match is weak. Rows may omit the clone size; those that give it use once, few, many or a size class.

TRBJ1-1	TRBV6-5	many	14	TRBD1	CASSLRDRDTEAFF	TGTGCCAGCAGCCTTAGGGACAGGGACACTGAAGCTTTCTTT
TRBJ2-3	TRBV12-3/TRBV12-4	-	15	TRBD2	CASSLSGGNTDTQYF	TGTGCCAGCAGTCTTAGCGGGGGGAACACAGATACGCAGTATTTT
TRBJ1-1	TRBV29-1	-	12	TRBD1	CSVLQGVTEAFF	TGCAGCGTGTTACAGGGGGTCACTGAAGCTTTCTTT
TRBJ1-5	TRBV29-1	once	13	-	CSVLEYSNQPQHF	TGCAGCGTTTTGGAGTATAGCAATCAGCCCCAGCATTTT
TRBJ2-2	TRBV12-3/TRBV12-4	once	12	TRBD2	CASSFERGKLFF	TGTGCCAGCAGTTTTGAGCGGGGGAAGCTGTTTTTT
TRBJ2-7	TRBV6-5	many	13	TRBD1	CASSPGTGYEQYF	TGTGCCAGCAGTCCCGGGACAGGGTACGAGCAGTACTTC
TRBJ1-1	TRBV29-1	few	12	-	CSTRQGITEAFF	TGCAGCACCCGTCAAGGGATTACTGAAGCTTTCTTT
TRBJ2-3	TRBV6-1	few	13	TRBD2	CASSRGRADTQYF	TGTGCCAGCAGTCGCGGGAGGGCAGATACGCAGTATTTT
TRBJ2-5	TRBV7-3	medium-sized	16	-	CASSLTGGALQETQYF	TGTGCCAGCAGCTTAACCGGCGGGGCGCTCCAAGAGACCCAGTACTTC
TRBJ2-1	TRBV11-2	many	17	-	CASSLALRGAMDNEQFF	TGTGCCAGCAGCTTAGCTCTACGGGGGGCGATGGATAATGAGCAGTTCTTC
TRBJ2-3	TRBV7-8	medium-sized	15	-	CASSPRAGSTDTQYF	TGTGCCAGCAGCCCTCGTGCGGGGAGCACAGATACGCAGTATTTT
TRBJ1-6	TRBV5-1	-	17	-	CASSFFSPLTYNSPLHF	TGCGCCAGCAGCTTTTTCTCCCCGCTTACCTATAATTCACCCCTCCACTTT
TRBJ1-1	TRBV27	-	13	-	CASSLGSGTEAFF	TGTGCCAGCAGTTTAGGGTCAGGCACTGAAGCTTTCTTT
TRBJ2-1	TRBV29-1	many	14	-	CSVGGRSSYNEQFF	TGCAGCGTTGGGGGTAGAAGCTCCTACAATGAGCAGTTCTTC
TRBJ2-3	TRBV7-2	many	17	-	CASSLRLSGGGTDTQYF	TGTGCCAGCAGCTTAAGGCTGAGCGGCGGGGGCACAGATACGCAGTATTTT
TRBJ1-2	TRBV11-2	-	15	-	CASSLVGELNYGYTF	TGTGCCAGCAGCTTAGTAGGGGAACTTAACTATGGCTACACCTTC
TRBJ2-2	TRBV15	-	18	TRBD1	CATSRDRGTGEDTGELFF	TGTGCCACCAGCAGAGATCGAGGGACAGGGGAGGACACCGGGGAGCTGTTTTTT
TRBJ2-3	TRBV29-1	many	13	-	CSVDRTSTDTQYF	TGCAGCGTTGATCGCACTAGCACAGATACGCAGTATTTT
TRBJ1-1	TRBV20-1	few	15	TRBD1	CSARDPPQGGTEAFF	TGCAGTGCTAGAGATCCCCCCCAGGGGGGCACTGAAGCTTTCTTT
TRBJ2-7	TRBV7-9	-	13	-	CASSSDDPFGQYF	TGTGCCAGCAGCTCCGACGATCCTTTCGGGCAGTACTTC
TRBJ1-1	TRBV5-1	-	13	-	CASSLEAPLEAFF	TGCGCCAGCAGCTTGGAGGCCCCACTTGAAGCTTTCTTT
TRBJ1-5	TRBV10-1	many	13	-	CASSESGIQPQHF	TGCGCCAGCAGTGAATCTGGGATTCAGCCCCAGCATTTT
TRBJ2-7	TRBV7-9	-	14	TRBD1	CASSLPDRGREQYF	TGTGCCAGCAGCTTACCCGACAGGGGACGCGAGCAGTACTTC
TRBJ1-1	TRBV7-2	-	14	-	CASSIHRVNTEAFF	TGTGCCAGCAGCATACATCGGGTGAACACTGAAGCTTTCTTT
TRBJ2-5	TRBV7-2	-	14	TRBD1	CASSLVRGRETQYF	TGTGCCAGCAGCTTGGTCAGGGGGCGGGAGACCCAGTACTTC
TRBJ1-4	TRBV5-8	-	16	-	CASSYGQLLLNEKLFF	TGTGCCAGCAGCTACGGACAGCTCTTGCTTAATGAAAAACTGTTTTTT
TRBJ2-5	TRBV23-1	few	17	TRBD1	CASSHRDRGPLRETQYF	TGCGCCAGCAGTCACAGGGACAGGGGGCCTCTGAGGGAGACCCAGTACTTC
TRBJ1-5	TRBV6-2/TRBV6-3	-	17	-	CASSRTLRKYSNQPQHF	TGTGCCAGCAGTCGGACCCTCCGTAAATATAGCAATCAGCCCCAGCATTTT
TRBJ2-5	TRBV20-1	many	13	TRBD2	CSEASGGAETQYF	TGCAGTGAGGCTAGCGGGGGGGCAGAGACCCAGTACTTC
TRBJ2-3	TRBV20-1	few	14	-	CSARKIVTQDTQYF	TGCAGTGCTAGGAAGATTGTGACCCAAGATACGCAGTATTTT
TRBJ2-5	TRBV20-1	many	16	TRBD2	CSATGGAVWPRETQYF	TGCAGTGCTACCGGGGGGGCCGTCTGGCCCCGAGAGACCCAGTACTTC
TRBJ1-4	TRBV5-5	-	13	TRBD1	CATERDRNEKLFF	TGTGCCACCGAACGGGACAGGAATGAAAAACTGTTTTTT
TRBJ2-1	TRBV12-3/TRBV12-4	-	14	TRBD2	CASRSAGKHNEQFF	TGTGCCAGCAGATCAGCGGGGAAACACAATGAGCAGTTCTTC
TRBJ2-4	TRBV20-1	many	18	TRBD2	CSAARRPTSGISKNIQYF	TGCAGTGCTGCACGCCGGCCGACTAGCGGGATAAGCAAAAACATTCAGTACTTC